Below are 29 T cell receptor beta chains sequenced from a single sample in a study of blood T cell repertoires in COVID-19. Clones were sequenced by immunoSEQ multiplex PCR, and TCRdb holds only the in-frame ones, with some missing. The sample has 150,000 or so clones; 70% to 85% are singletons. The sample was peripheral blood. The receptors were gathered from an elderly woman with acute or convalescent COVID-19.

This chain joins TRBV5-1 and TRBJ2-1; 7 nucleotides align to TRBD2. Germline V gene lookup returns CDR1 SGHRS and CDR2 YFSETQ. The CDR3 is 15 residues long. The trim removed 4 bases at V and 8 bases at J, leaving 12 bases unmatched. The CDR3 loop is CASSRSRDYGDEQFF. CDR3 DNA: TGCGCCAGCAGCAGATCCCGGGACTATGGAGATGAGCAGTTCTTC.

CDR3 loop: CASSQATGTGTSTNEKLFF. CDR3 coding DNA: TGTGCCAGCAGCCAAGCTACCGGGACAGGGACCTCAACTAATGAAAAACTGTTTTTT. The rearrangement links TRBV3-1 (or the pseudogene TRBV3-2) to TRBJ1-4; 9 bases fit TRBD1. The J segment lost 0 bases and the V segment lost 1 base, leaving 9 bases of the junction unmatched. Germline values: CDR1 LGHDT, CDR2 YNNKEL (reference sequence). CDR3 length: 19 amino acids.

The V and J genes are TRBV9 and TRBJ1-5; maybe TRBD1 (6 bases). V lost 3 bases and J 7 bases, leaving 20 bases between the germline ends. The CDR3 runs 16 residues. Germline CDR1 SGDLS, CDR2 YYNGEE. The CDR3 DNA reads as TGTGCCAGCAGCGCGGGGGGGGACAATCGCGTCCAGCCCCAGCATTTT. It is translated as CASSAGGDNRVQPQHF.

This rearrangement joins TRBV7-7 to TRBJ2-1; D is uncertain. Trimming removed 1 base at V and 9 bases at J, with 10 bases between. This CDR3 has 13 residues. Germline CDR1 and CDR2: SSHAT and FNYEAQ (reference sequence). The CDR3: CASSLVVNTEQFF. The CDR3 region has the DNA TGTGCCAGCAGCTTAGTCGTGAACACTGAGCAGTTCTTC.

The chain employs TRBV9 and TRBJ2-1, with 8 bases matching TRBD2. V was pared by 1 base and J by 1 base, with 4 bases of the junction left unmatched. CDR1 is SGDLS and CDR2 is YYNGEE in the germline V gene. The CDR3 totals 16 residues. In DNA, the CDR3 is TGTGCCAGCAGCGTATTCGGGGGGGCTTCCTACAATGAGCAGTTCTTC. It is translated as CASSVFGGASYNEQFF.

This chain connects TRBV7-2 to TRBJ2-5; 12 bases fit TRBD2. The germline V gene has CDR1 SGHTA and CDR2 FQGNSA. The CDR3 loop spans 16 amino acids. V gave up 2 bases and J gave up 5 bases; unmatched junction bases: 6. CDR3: CASSLTSGRPRETQYF. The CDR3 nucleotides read TGTGCCAGCAGCTTAACTAGCGGGAGGCCGAGGGAGACCCAGTACTTC.

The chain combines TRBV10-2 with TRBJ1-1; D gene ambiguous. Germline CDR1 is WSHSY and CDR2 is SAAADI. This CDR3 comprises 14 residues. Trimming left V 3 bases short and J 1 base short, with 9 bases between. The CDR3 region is CASSDVAWNTEAFF. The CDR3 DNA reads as TGCGCCAGCAGTGACGTTGCGTGGAACACTGAAGCTTTCTTT.

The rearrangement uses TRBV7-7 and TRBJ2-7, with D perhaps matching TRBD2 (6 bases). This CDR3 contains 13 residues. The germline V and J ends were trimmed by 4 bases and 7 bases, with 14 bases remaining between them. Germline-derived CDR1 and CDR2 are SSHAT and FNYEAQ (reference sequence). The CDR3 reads CASSSSLAGEQYF. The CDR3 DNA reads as TGTGCCAGCAGCTCCTCCCTGGCGGGGGAGCAGTACTTC.

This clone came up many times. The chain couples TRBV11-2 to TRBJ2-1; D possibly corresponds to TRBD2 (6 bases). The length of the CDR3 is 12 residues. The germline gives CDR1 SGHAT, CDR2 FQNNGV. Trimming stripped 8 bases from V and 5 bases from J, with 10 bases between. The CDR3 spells CASGRTNNEQFF. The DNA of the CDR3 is TGTGCCAGCGGGAGGACCAACAATGAGCAGTTCTTC.

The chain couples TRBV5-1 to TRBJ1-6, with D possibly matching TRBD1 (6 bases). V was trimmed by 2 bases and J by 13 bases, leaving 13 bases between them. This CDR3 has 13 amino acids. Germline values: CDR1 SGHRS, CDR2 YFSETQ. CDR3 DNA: TGCGCCAGCAGCTTAGGACAGAGAAGCCCCCTCCACTTT. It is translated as CASSLGQRSPLHF. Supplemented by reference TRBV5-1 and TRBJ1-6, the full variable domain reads KAGVTQTPRYLIKTRGQQVTLSCSPISGHRSVSWYQQTPGQGLQFLFEYFSETQRNKGNFPGRFSGRQFSNSRSEMNVSTLELGDSALYLCASSLGQRSPLHFGNGTRLTVT.

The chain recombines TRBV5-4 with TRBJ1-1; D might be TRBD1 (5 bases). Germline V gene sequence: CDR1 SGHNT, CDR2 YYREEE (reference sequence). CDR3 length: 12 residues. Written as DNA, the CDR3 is TGTACTGAGGAGGGGATAGGCACTGAAGCTTTCTTT. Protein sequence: CTEEGIGTEAFF.

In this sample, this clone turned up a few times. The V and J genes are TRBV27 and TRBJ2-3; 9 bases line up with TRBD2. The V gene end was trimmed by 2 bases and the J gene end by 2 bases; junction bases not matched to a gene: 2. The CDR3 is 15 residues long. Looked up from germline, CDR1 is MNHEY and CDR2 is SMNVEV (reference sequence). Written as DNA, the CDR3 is TGTGCCAGCAGTTTACGACTAGCGGACACAGATACGCAGTATTTT. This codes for CASSLRLADTDTQYF.

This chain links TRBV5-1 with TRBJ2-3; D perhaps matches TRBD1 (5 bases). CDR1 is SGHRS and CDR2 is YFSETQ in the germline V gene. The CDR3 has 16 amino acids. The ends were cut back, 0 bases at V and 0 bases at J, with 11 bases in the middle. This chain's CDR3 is CASSLGDRSSTDTQYF. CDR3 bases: TGCGCCAGCAGCTTGGGAGACAGAAGTAGCACAGATACGCAGTATTTT.

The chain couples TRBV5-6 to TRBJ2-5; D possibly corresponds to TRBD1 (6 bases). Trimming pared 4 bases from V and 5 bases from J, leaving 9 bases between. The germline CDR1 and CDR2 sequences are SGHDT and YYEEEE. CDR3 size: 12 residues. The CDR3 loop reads CASSLQGETQYF. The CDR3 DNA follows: TGTGCCAGCAGCCTTCAGGGGGAGACCCAGTACTTC.

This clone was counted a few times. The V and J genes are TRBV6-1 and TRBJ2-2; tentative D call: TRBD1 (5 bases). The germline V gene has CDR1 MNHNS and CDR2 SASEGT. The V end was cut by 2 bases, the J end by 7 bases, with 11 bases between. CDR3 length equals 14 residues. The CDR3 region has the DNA TGTGCCAGCAGTGAACAAGGGGTGCTCGGGGAGCTGTTTTTT. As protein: CASSEQGVLGELFF.

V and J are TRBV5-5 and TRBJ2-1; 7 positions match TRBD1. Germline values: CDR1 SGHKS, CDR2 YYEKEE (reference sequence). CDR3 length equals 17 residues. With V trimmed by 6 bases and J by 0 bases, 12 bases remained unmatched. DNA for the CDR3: TGTGCCAGCATTCTCTACCCCAGGGGGAGCTCCTACAATGAGCAGTTCTTC. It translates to CASILYPRGSSYNEQFF.

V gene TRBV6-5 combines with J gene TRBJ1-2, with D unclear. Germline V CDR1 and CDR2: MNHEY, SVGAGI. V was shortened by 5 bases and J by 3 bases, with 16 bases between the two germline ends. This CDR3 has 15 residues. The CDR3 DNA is TGTGCCAGCAGTCCCATACAACCCGAGGACTATGGCTACACCTTC. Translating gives CASSPIQPEDYGYTF.

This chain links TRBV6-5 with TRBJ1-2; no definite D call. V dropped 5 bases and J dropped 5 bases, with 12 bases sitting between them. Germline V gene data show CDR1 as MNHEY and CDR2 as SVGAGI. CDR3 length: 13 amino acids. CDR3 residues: CASSLSEFYGYTF. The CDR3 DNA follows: TGTGCCAGCAGTCTTTCGGAGTTTTATGGCTACACCTTC.

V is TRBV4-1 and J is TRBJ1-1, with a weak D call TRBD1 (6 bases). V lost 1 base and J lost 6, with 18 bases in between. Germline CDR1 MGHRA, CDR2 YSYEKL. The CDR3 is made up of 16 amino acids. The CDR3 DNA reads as TGCGCCAGCAGCCAAGTCCCCAACAGGGTAAGCTCTGAAGCTTTCTTT. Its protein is CASSQVPNRVSSEAFF.

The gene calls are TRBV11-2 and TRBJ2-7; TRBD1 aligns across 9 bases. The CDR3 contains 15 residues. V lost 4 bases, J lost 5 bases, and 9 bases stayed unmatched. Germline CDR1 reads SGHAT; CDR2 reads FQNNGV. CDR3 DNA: TGTGCCAGCAGCTCGACGCGGGACAGGGCTAACGAGCAGTACTTC. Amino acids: CASSSTRDRANEQYF.

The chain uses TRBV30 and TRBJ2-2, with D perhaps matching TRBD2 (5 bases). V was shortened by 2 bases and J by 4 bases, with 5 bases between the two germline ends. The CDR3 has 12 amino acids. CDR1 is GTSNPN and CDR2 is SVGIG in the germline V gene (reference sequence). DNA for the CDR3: TGTGCCTGGAGTCGGGGCACCGGGGAGCTGTTTTTT. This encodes CAWSRGTGELFF. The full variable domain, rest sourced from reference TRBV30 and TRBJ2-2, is SQTIHQWPATLVQPVGSPLSLECTVEGTSNPNLYWYRQAAGRGLQLLFYSVGIGQISSEVPQNLSASRPQDRQFILSSKKLLLSDSGFYLCAWSRGTGELFFGEGSRLTVL.

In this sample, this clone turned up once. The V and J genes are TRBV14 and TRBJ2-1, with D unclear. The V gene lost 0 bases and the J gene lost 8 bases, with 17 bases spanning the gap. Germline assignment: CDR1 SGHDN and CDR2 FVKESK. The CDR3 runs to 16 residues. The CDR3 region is CASSQESLVILDEQFF. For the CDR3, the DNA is TGTGCCAGCAGCCAAGAATCATTAGTAATTCTAGATGAGCAGTTCTTC.

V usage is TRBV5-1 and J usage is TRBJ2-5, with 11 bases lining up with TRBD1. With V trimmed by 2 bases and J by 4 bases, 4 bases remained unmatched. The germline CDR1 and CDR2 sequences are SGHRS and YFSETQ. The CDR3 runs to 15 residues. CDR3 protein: CASSFGQGAGETQYF. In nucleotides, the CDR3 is TGCGCCAGCAGCTTTGGACAGGGGGCGGGAGAGACCCAGTACTTC. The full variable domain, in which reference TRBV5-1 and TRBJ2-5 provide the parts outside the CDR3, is KAGVTQTPRYLIKTRGQQVTLSCSPISGHRSVSWYQQTPGQGLQFLFEYFSETQRNKGNFPGRFSGRQFSNSRSEMNVSTLELGDSALYLCASSFGQGAGETQYFGPGTRLLVL.

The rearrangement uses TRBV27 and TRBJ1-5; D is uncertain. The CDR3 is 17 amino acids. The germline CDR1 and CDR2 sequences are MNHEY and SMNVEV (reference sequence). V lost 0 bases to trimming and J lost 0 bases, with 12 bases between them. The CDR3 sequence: CASSLSARLYSNQPQHF. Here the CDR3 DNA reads TGTGCCAGCAGTTTATCAGCCAGGCTCTATAGCAATCAGCCCCAGCATTTT.

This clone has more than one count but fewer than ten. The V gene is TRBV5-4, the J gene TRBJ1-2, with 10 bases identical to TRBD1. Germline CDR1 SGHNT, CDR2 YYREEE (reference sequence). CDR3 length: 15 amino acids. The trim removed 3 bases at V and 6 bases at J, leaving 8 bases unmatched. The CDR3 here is CASSSRTGGENGYTF. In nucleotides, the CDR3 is TGTGCCAGCAGCTCACGGACAGGGGGAGAGAATGGCTACACCTTC.

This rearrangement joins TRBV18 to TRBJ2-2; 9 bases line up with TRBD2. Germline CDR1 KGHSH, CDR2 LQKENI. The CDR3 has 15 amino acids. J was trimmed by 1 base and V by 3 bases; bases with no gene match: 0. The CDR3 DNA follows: TGTGCCAGCTCACCGACTAGCGGGAACACCGGGGAGCTGTTTTTT. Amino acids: CASSPTSGNTGELFF.

The CDR3 is CASSRQGNTGELFF. The CDR3 nucleotides read TGTGCCAGCAGTCGACAGGGTAACACCGGGGAGCTGTTTTTT. The chain recombines TRBV2 with TRBJ2-2, with 7 bases aligning to TRBD1. Germline V gene sequence: CDR1 SNHLY, CDR2 FYNNEI. CDR3 length: 14 residues. V shed 5 bases, J shed 2 bases, and the junction held 2 bases outside the gene matches. The full variable domain, with the rest looked up from reference TRBV2 and TRBJ2-2, is EPEVTQTPSHQVTQMGQEVILRCVPISNHLYFYWYRQILGQKVEFLVSFYNNEISEKSEIFDDQFSVERPDGSNFTLKIRSTKLEDSAMYFCASSRQGNTGELFFGEGSRLTVL.

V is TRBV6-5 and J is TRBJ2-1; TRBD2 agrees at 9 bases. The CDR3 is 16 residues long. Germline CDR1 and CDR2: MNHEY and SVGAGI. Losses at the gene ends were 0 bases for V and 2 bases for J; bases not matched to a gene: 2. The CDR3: CASSYSSGGPYNEQFF. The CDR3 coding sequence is TGTGCCAGCAGTTACTCAAGCGGGGGGCCCTACAATGAGCAGTTCTTC.

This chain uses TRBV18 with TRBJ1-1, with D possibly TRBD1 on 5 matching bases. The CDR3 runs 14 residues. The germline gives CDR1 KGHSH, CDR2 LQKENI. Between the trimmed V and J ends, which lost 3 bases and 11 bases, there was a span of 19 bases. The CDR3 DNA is TGTGCCAGCTCACCTTCGACAGCTGGTGTTCGGGCTTTCTTT. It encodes CASSPSTAGVRAFF.